What follows are 21 T cell receptor beta chains derived from one specimen sequenced in a study of blood T cells in healthy people across ages. Combining a sample-barcoded 5' primer with a J-beta primer mix, a second PCR ran for about 7 to 11 cycles. Via MiXCR, TCRdb re-called the 5' RACE reads, giving one row per CDR3 protein. The sample yields some 1.6 million distinct CDR3 sequences, 30% to 35% seen once. The sample was blood. The source is a woman aged 30 to 39 in good health.

This chain uses TRBV7-2 with TRBJ2-1; a possible D gene is TRBD2 (6 bases). Trimming cost V 0 bases and J 9 bases, with 15 bases left between them. Germline CDR1 and CDR2: SGHTA and FQGNSA. The CDR3 totals 15 residues. CDR3 DNA: TGTGCCAGCAGCTTAGCGTTGTCTAGCGCTGGTGAGCAGTTCTTC. It is translated as CASSLALSSAGEQFF.

The J gene is TRBJ2-5, the V gene TRBV5-1; the match to TRBD1 covers 7 bases. V lost 2 bases to trimming and J lost 1 base; unmatched junction nucleotides: 2. CDR3 length equals 14 residues. Germline-derived CDR1 and CDR2 are SGHRS and YFSETQ. The CDR3, as DNA: TGCGCCAGCAGCTTTGGACAGGTCCAAGAGACCCAGTACTTC. It translates to CASSFGQVQETQYF. Variable domain in full (rest from reference TRBV5-1 and TRBJ2-5): KAGVTQTPRYLIKTRGQQVTLSCSPISGHRSVSWYQQTPGQGLQFLFEYFSETQRNKGNFPGRFSGRQFSNSRSEMNVSTLELGDSALYLCASSFGQVQETQYFGPGTRLLVL.

V and J are TRBV28 and TRBJ1-2; the D is unclear. V was cut by 6 bases and J by 2 bases, with 19 bases left in between. The CDR3 length is 16 residues. The V gene's germline CDR1 is MDHEN and CDR2 SYDVKM. The CDR3 loop is CASSLVVRKFNYGYTF. In nucleotides, the CDR3 is TGTGCCAGCAGCCTTGTAGTACGCAAATTCAACTATGGCTACACCTTC.

The rearrangement joins TRBV20-1 to TRBJ2-1, with D possibly matching TRBD1 (7 bases). Trimming stripped 6 bases from V and 9 bases from J, with 24 bases between. The CDR3 is 15 amino acids. Germline V gene data show CDR1 as DFQATT and CDR2 as SNEGSKA (reference sequence). The CDR3 protein is CSAEQGRDVFGEQFF. CDR3 DNA sequence: TGCAGTGCCGAACAGGGGCGGGACGTGTTTGGTGAGCAGTTCTTC.

Turning to this clonotype: Without the conserved terminal phenylalanine or tryptophan, this CDR3 likely stems from a read error. The V and J genes are TRBV29-1 and TRBJ2-7, with a weak D call TRBD1 (7 bases). CDR1 SQVTM and CDR2 ANQGSEA come from the germline V gene. There are 15 residues in the CDR3. The ends were cut back, 8 bases at V and 4 bases at J, with 24 bases in the middle. CDR3 DNA sequence: TGCAGCTTTGCGGGCAGTCAGGGGGGCCTTTACGAGCAGTACTGC. Its protein product is CSFAGSQGGLYEQYC.

This clonotype turned up a few times. The rearrangement uses TRBV30 and TRBJ1-2; D is unresolved. The ends were cut back, 0 bases at V and 6 bases at J, with 5 bases in the middle. Germline assignment: CDR1 GTSNPN and CDR2 SVGIG (reference sequence). CDR3 length: 11 amino acids. CDR3 DNA: TGTGCCTGGAGTGTAGGGAATGGCTACACCTTC. As protein: CAWSVGNGYTF.

This clonotype occurred a few times. CDR3 nucleotide sequence: TGTGCCAGCAGTTTAGCGCGCACAGGGGGTAATTCACCCCTCCACTTT. Amino acids: CASSLARTGGNSPLHF. The V gene is TRBV12-3 or TRBV12-4, the J gene TRBJ1-6; the match to TRBD1 covers 8 bases. This CDR3 comprises 16 residues. The J segment lost 6 bases and the V segment lost 0 bases, leaving 4 bases of the junction unmatched.

The rearrangement links TRBV11-2 to TRBJ2-1; D is unclear. CDR3 length: 15 residues. CDR1 is SGHAT and CDR2 is FQNNGV in the germline V gene. Trimming shortened V by 0 bases and J by 6 bases, and 12 bases separated the two germline ends. DNA for the CDR3: TGTGCCAGCAGCTTAGAGTTCCGGTTAGGCAATGAGCAGTTCTTC. Translated: CASSLEFRLGNEQFF. Full variable domain (rest looked up from reference TRBV11-2 and TRBJ2-1): EAGVAQSPRYKIIEKRQSVAFWCNPISGHATLYWYQQILGQGPKLLIQFQNNGVVDDSQLPKDRFSAERLKGVDSTLKIQPAKLEDSAVYLCASSLEFRLGNEQFFGPGTRLTVL.

This clonotype appeared a few times. The CDR3 DNA is TGTGCCAGCAGCTTCCGCACAGCTAGCTATAATTCACCCCTCCACTTT. Protein product: CASSFRTASYNSPLHF. The chain is built from TRBV7-2 and TRBJ1-6; D unresolved. The CDR3 runs to 16 residues. V was cut by 3 bases and J by 3 bases, with 12 bases left in between. Germline V gene data show CDR1 as SGHTA and CDR2 as FQGNSA.

This chain links TRBV10-3 with TRBJ2-5, with D uncertain. This CDR3 has 13 residues. Trimming shortened V by 7 bases and J by 3 bases, and 12 bases separated the two germline ends. Germline CDR1 is ENHRY and CDR2 is SYGVKD. This CDR3 reads CAITRATEETQYF. The CDR3 DNA is TGTGCCATCACAAGGGCCACCGAAGAGACCCAGTACTTC.

This chain links TRBV20-1 with TRBJ2-5, with D unclear. The J call may be incorrect, as the DNA end agrees better with TRBJ2-7. CDR1 and CDR2 from the germline V gene are DFQATT and SNEGSKA (reference sequence). The CDR3 spans 13 residues. CDR3 in DNA: TGCAGTGCTAGAGCAGCGAGAGCCTACGAGCAGTACTTC. Its translation is CSARAARAYEQYF.

The rearrangement joins TRBV14 to TRBJ1-1; TRBD1 matches 7 bases. The CDR3 length is 12 residues. With V trimmed by 5 bases and J by 9 bases, 6 bases remained unmatched. Looked up from germline, CDR1 is SGHDN and CDR2 is FVKESK. The CDR3, as DNA: TGTGCCAGCAGCACTAACAGGGGCCAAGCTTTCTTT. Its translation: CASSTNRGQAFF.

The gene calls are TRBV20-1 and TRBJ2-7; possibly TRBD2 for D (5 bases). The CDR3 sequence is 13 residues long. V dropped 3 bases and J dropped 6 bases, with 15 bases sitting between them. Germline V gene lookup returns CDR1 DFQATT and CDR2 SNEGSKA (reference sequence). This chain's CDR3 is CSASPPGSGEQYF. The CDR3 bases are TGCAGTGCTAGCCCCCCGGGGTCGGGCGAGCAGTACTTC.

A few counts support this clonotype. J is TRBJ2-5 and V is TRBV6-1; D ambiguous. Trimming stripped 4 bases from V and 3 bases from J, with 6 bases between. Germline assignment: CDR1 MNHNS and CDR2 SASEGT. This CDR3 contains 12 residues. In DNA, the CDR3 is TGTGCCAGCAGTGTCTCGAAAGAGACCCAGTACTTC. Protein: CASSVSKETQYF.

The chain has TRBV6-1 and TRBJ2-5, with D tentatively TRBD1 or TRBD2 (5 bases each). The germline V gene encodes CDR1 MNHNS and CDR2 SASEGT. The CDR3 totals 12 residues. Trimming pared 7 bases from V and 11 bases from J, leaving 17 bases between. CDR3 loop: CASTWGMGEQYF. The DNA for the CDR3 is TGTGCCAGCACCTGGGGGATGGGGGAGCAGTACTTC.

The chain joins TRBV9 to TRBJ1-4; D ambiguous. Deletions cut 3 bases from V and 7 bases from J, with 13 bases between. Germline V CDR1 and CDR2: SGDLS, YYNGEE. This CDR3 region has 14 residues. CDR3 protein: CASSGTVWGEKLFF. CDR3 in DNA: TGTGCCAGCAGCGGAACAGTTTGGGGTGAAAAACTGTTTTTT.

V gene TRBV5-6 combines with J gene TRBJ2-7; no reliable D call. The length of the CDR3 is 14 residues. V lost 5 bases to trimming and J lost 0 bases, with 12 bases between them. Germline loops: CDR1 SGHDT, CDR2 YYEEEE. CDR3 region: CASRFQRSSYEQYF. CDR3 nucleotides: TGTGCCAGCAGATTCCAACGGAGCTCCTACGAGCAGTACTTC.

The V and J genes are TRBV20-1 and TRBJ2-1; 10 nucleotides match TRBD1. Germline-derived CDR1 and CDR2 are DFQATT and SNEGSKA (reference sequence). The V gene end was trimmed by 6 bases and the J gene end by 8 bases; junction bases not matched to a gene: 7. CDR3 length equals 13 residues. Here the CDR3 DNA reads TGCAGTGCCGACAGGGGGCGCCCCGATGAGCAGTTCTTC. It specifies CSADRGRPDEQFF.

This clonotype was detected only a few times. The chain links TRBV27 to TRBJ1-2; D perhaps matches TRBD1 (5 bases). Germline V lookup: CDR1 MNHEY, CDR2 SMNVEV (reference sequence). V lost 3 bases, J lost 1 base, and 12 bases lay in between. This CDR3 spans 15 amino acids. CDR3 DNA: TGTGCCAGCAGTTTCACGGGACTGATTAACTATGGCTACACCTTC. Residues: CASSFTGLINYGYTF.

The chain recombines TRBV29-1 with TRBJ2-2, with D perhaps matching TRBD2 (5 bases). This CDR3 contains 11 residues. Germline V lookup: CDR1 SQVTM, CDR2 ANQGSEA. Between the trimmed V and J ends, which lost 6 bases and 7 bases, there was a span of 9 bases. For the CDR3, the DNA is TGCAGCGTGCTTGGAGGCGGGGAGCTGTTTTTT. Encoded protein: CSVLGGGELFF.

The CDR3, as DNA: TGCGCCAGCAGCCAAGGTACGACTAGCGGGAGTTTCGACGAGCAGTACTTC. It yields the protein CASSQGTTSGSFDEQYF. The V gene is TRBV4-1, the J gene TRBJ2-7, with 12 nucleotides matching TRBD2. The CDR3 loop spans 17 amino acids. The junction had 9 bases not matched to a gene; V was cut back by 1 base and J by 5 bases. CDR1 and CDR2 from the germline V gene are MGHRA and YSYEKL.